This T cell receptor beta chain was sequenced for a study of T-cell memory formation after mild COVID-19. This clonotype was counted between two and nine times. Antigen specificity is unknown. Findings of the study overall: Contracting CD4+ clones sat mainly in CM and EM; CD8+ in EMRA.

TCRdb re-analysed the 5' RACE reads in MiXCR, keeping a single row per CDR3 protein. The sample lists 100,000 to 150,000 distinct CDR3 sequences, over 15% occurring once. The length of the CDR3 is 16 residues. Trimming took off 8 bases at V and 6 bases at J, with 25 bases between the two ends. The sequence derives from a man between 18 and 29 years old who had mild COVID-19 (a few samples of this study predate the infection). Cell type and time point are not known. This chain connects TRBV12-3 or TRBV12-4 to TRBJ1-1; D call uncertain. The sequenced sample consisted of PBMCs or a T cell subset sorted from them (not recorded which). CDR3 sequence reads: CASGQLGRTTVAEAFF. CDR3 bases: TGTGCCAGCGGCCAACTTGGGAGGACCACAGTGGCTGAAGCTTTCTTT.